This is a list of T cell receptor beta chains from one sample in a study of patients and donors after allogeneic stem cell transplantation. MiXCR, run by TCRdb on the RT-PCR reads, gives a single entry per CDR3 protein. The table lists about 88,000 distinct CDR3 sequences, about 44% of them singletons. Sequencing input: blood, either unsorted or a sorted T cell fraction (not recorded which). The source of these receptors is a human donor who was either an allogeneic HSCT recipient or a stem cell or donor lymphocyte infusion donor (not recorded which). It is not recorded whose cells these are; they may come from a transplant donor. The CDR3 runs from the conserved cysteine through the conserved F or W. Fields, in order: D gene, J gene, V gene, clone size, CDR3 DNA, CDR3 protein. A D gene is named only where the DNA matches it firmly. Size is omitted from some rows. Given values are once, few, many or a class for expanded clones.

NA,TRBJ1-2,TRBV11-2,once,TGTGCCAGCAGCCAGAGGGGAACTTATGGGCCCTATGGCTACACCTTC,CASSQRGTYGPYGYTF
NA,TRBJ1-5,TRBV7-2,NA,TGTGCCAGCTCCCACGGGACACCTAGCAATCAGCCCCAGCATTTT,CASSHGTPSNQPQHF
NA,TRBJ1-5,TRBV20-1,NA,TGCAGTGCTAGAGGGGGGTTTGCTCAGCCCCAGCATTTT,CSARGGFAQPQHF
TRBD1,TRBJ1-1,TRBV12-3/TRBV12-4,few,TGTGCCAGCAGTAGGACAGGGGGTAGCACTGAAGCTTTCTTT,CASSRTGGSTEAFF
TRBD1,TRBJ1-2,TRBV2,few,TGTGCCAGCACCGGACAGGGGGGTGGCTACACCTTC,CASTGQGGGYTF
TRBD1,TRBJ1-5,TRBV12-5,few,TGTGCTAGTGGGCCGGACAGGGGCAATCAGCCCCAGCATTTT,CASGPDRGNQPQHF
TRBD2,TRBJ2-3,TRBV10-3,NA,TGTGCCATCACCCGGTCTAGCGGGAGCGGTGATACGCAGTATTTT,CAITRSSGSGDTQYF
NA,TRBJ2-3,TRBV7-9,NA,TGTGCCAGCAGCTTCGCAGGGAGAGATACGCAGTATTTT,CASSFAGRDTQYF
TRBD1,TRBJ2-5,TRBV29-1,NA,TGCAGCCATATTCCAACAGGGGACCAAGAGACCCAGTACTTC,CSHIPTGDQETQYF
TRBD1,TRBJ1-1,TRBV12-3/TRBV12-4,few,TGTGCCTCCACGGCGACCGGGACAGTTGACACTGAAGCTTTCTTT,CASTATGTVDTEAFF
NA,TRBJ2-4,TRBV20-1,NA,TGCAGTGCTAGGATGGAAACCGTGAGAAACATTCAGTACTTC,CSARMETVRNIQYF
NA,TRBJ1-5,TRBV28,NA,TGTGCCAGCAGTAAATTAAATCAGCCCCAGCATTTT,CASSKLNQPQHF
NA,TRBJ1-4,TRBV20-1,NA,TGCAGTGCTAGAGTTGCCCGGACCGAGACAACTAATGAAAAACTGTTTTTT,CSARVARTETTNEKLFF
NA,TRBJ1-2,TRBV12-3/TRBV12-4,NA,TGTGCCAGCAGTTTAATGGGGATCAACTATGGCTACACCTTC,CASSLMGINYGYTF
TRBD1,TRBJ1-3,TRBV7-2,NA,TGTGCCAGCAGCGACAGGGACAGGGCTTTTTCTGGAAACACCATATATTTT,CASSDRDRAFSGNTIYF
NA,TRBJ1-2,TRBV20-1,NA,TGCAGTGCTAGCCAGGGCAGGGGATTCGCTAACTATGGCTACACCTTC,CSASQGRGFANYGYTF
TRBD1,TRBJ1-6,TRBV10-3,NA,TGTGCCATCAGTGCGGGACAGGGCCCTTCACCCCTCCACTTT,CAISAGQGPSPLHF
NA,TRBJ1-3,TRBV7-9,few,TGTGCCAGCAGCTTAGCGAAGAAGGGGCCCGGAAACACCATATATTTT,CASSLAKKGPGNTIYF
NA,TRBJ1-5,TRBV6-6,few,TGTGCCAGCAGTCAGCCAGGTCCCAATCAGCCCCAGCATTTT,CASSQPGPNQPQHF
NA,TRBJ1-1,TRBV10-3,NA,TGTGCCATCAGTGAGTCGGAGGCAGGGGCTAGGTGGGCTTTCTTT,CAISESEAGARWAFF
NA,TRBJ1-3,TRBV20-1,NA,TGCAGTGCTAGTTCCGCGGGAAACACCATATATTTT,CSASSAGNTIYF
TRBD1,TRBJ1-1,TRBV27,NA,TGTGCCAGCACACAGACAACCGGGACAGGGATGAACACTGAAGCTTTCTTT,CASTQTTGTGMNTEAFF